The rows below give T cell receptor beta chains drawn from one sample of a study of cytomegalovirus exposure and HLA in healthy donors. Only in-frame clones appear in the TCRdb table, and some are missing; sequencing was by immunoSEQ multiplex PCR. The table has some 240,000 clones, more than 75% seen once. The sample taken for sequencing was PBMCs. The receptors stem from a woman aged 18-30 years in good health and CMV-seropositive. CDR3s include the opening cysteine and the closing phenylalanine or tryptophan. Fields, in order: J gene, D gene, V gene, clone size, CDR3 DNA, CDR3 protein. The D gene is left open where the match is weak. The listing skips clone size in some rows; elsewhere it reads once, few, many or a size class.

J: TRBJ2-1; D: .; V: TRBV5-1; size: .; DNA: TGCGCCAGCAGCGTGGACACGTCCAATGAGCAGTTCTTC; CDR3: CASSVDTSNEQFF
J: TRBJ1-1; D: TRBD1; V: TRBV28; size: .; DNA: TGTGCCAGCAGCCGTCAACGACAGGGAACGAACACTGAAGCTTTCTTT; CDR3: CASSRQRQGTNTEAFF
J: TRBJ1-1; D: TRBD1; V: TRBV5-1; size: .; DNA: TGCGCCAGCAAGGAGCAGGGGGCAATGAACACTGAAGCTTTCTTT; CDR3: CASKEQGAMNTEAFF
J: TRBJ1-1; D: TRBD1; V: TRBV6-1; size: .; DNA: TGTGCCAGCAGGGCGGGACAGGGGTCGGGCACTGAAGCTTTCTTT; CDR3: CASRAGQGSGTEAFF
J: TRBJ2-7; D: .; V: TRBV7-3; size: once; DNA: TGTGCCAGCAGCCTATTGGGGGGACCGGGCAATACCTACGAGCAGTACTTC; CDR3: CASSLLGGPGNTYEQYF
J: TRBJ2-7; D: TRBD2; V: TRBV5-1; size: .; DNA: TGCGCCAGCAGCACTGGGACTAGCGGGACCTACGAGCAGTACTTC; CDR3: CASSTGTSGTYEQYF
J: TRBJ2-3; D: TRBD1; V: TRBV5-1; size: once; DNA: TGCGCCAGCAGGCTGGGACAGGGGGGAGATACGCAGTATTTT; CDR3: CASRLGQGGDTQYF
J: TRBJ2-1; D: TRBD2; V: TRBV7-9; size: .; DNA: TGTGCCAGCAGCTTAGGATGGCTAGCGGGAGACAGCTCCTACAATGAGCAGTTCTTC; CDR3: CASSLGWLAGDSSYNEQFF
J: TRBJ2-6; D: .; V: TRBV28; size: once; DNA: TGTGCCAGCAGTTTAAGAAGCGTTACAAGGGCCAACGTCCTGACTTTC; CDR3: CASSLRSVTRANVLTF
J: TRBJ2-1; D: TRBD2; V: TRBV10-1; size: .; DNA: TGCGCCAGCTCCGGGGGGGCGGGAACCTACAATGAGCAGTTCTTC; CDR3: CASSGGAGTYNEQFF
J: TRBJ2-7; D: TRBD1; V: TRBV9; size: .; DNA: TGTGCCAGCAGCGTTGGGACAGGGTTTGATTACGAGCAGTACTTC; CDR3: CASSVGTGFDYEQYF
J: TRBJ2-6; D: TRBD2; V: TRBV4-2; size: many; DNA: TGTGCCAGCAGCCAAGAGACTAGCAGCTCTGGGGCCAACGTCCTGACTTTC; CDR3: CASSQETSSSGANVLTF
J: TRBJ1-1; D: TRBD1; V: TRBV18; size: .; DNA: TGTGCCAGCTCACCGGTAAGGGGGACAGTGAGCACTGAAGCTTTCTTT; CDR3: CASSPVRGTVSTEAFF
J: TRBJ2-1; D: TRBD2; V: TRBV27; size: .; DNA: TGTGCCAGCACCCCTATTGGACTAGCGGCTTCTAAACAGTTCTTC; CDR3: CASTPIGLAASKQFF
J: TRBJ2-7; D: TRBD1; V: TRBV27; size: .; DNA: TGTGCCAGCAGCCAACAGGGGTACTACGAGCAGTACTTC; CDR3: CASSQQGYYEQYF
J: TRBJ1-1; D: .; V: TRBV5-1; size: .; DNA: TGCGCCAGCAGCTTGGGGGCAGGGGCGAACACTGAAGCTTTCTTT; CDR3: CASSLGAGANTEAFF